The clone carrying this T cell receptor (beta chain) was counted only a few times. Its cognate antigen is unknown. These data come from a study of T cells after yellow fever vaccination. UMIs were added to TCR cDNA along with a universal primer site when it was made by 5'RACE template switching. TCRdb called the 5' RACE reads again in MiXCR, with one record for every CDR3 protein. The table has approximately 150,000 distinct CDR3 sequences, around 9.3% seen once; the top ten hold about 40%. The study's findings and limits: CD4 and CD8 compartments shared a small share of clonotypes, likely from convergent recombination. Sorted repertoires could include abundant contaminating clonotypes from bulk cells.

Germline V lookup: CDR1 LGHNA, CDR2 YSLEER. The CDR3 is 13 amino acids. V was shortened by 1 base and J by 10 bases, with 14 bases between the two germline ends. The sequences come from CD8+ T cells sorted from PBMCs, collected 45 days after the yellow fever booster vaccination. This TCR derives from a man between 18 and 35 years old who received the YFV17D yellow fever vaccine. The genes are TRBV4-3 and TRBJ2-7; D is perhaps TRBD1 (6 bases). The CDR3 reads CASSQARGMNQYF. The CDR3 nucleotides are TGCGCCAGCAGCCAAGCCAGGGGCATGAACCAGTACTTC.